These 8 T cell receptor beta chains were all obtained from the same sample, sequenced in a study of blood T cell repertoires in COVID-19. The data were produced by immunoSEQ multiplex PCR, yet TCRdb's version contains in-frame clones alone and is incomplete. This sample carries roughly 130,000 clones, about nine tenths of them seen once, and the ten largest clones take 3% to 4%. Sequencing used peripheral blood. The origin of the receptors is a man in his forties or fifties with active COVID-19.

This chain uses TRBV7-2 with TRBJ1-4; the D gene is possibly TRBD1 (6 bases). The germline V gene encodes CDR1 SGHTA and CDR2 FQGNSA. Trimming removed 4 bases at V and 7 bases at J, with 13 bases between. This CDR3 spans 14 amino acids. CDR3 nucleotides: TGTGCCAGCAGCTCCCGGACAGACTCTGAAAAACTGTTTTTT. Residues: CASSSRTDSEKLFF.

This chain joins TRBV2 and TRBJ1-3; D unresolved. The germline V and J ends were trimmed by 2 bases and 4 bases, with 6 bases remaining between them. Germline lookup yields CDR1 SNHLY and CDR2 FYNNEI. The CDR3 runs 13 residues. This chain's CDR3 is CASSEQKGNTIYF. DNA of the CDR3: TGTGCCAGCAGTGAACAGAAAGGAAACACCATATATTTT.

The chain uses TRBV6-5 and TRBJ1-6, with D possibly TRBD1 on 5 matching bases. The CDR3 runs 15 residues. The V gene lost 6 bases and the J gene lost 7 bases, with 16 bases spanning the gap. Per germline, CDR1 MNHEY and CDR2 SVGAGI. In nucleotides, the CDR3 is TGTGCCAGCAGATTCGGCCGGGGGGGGAATTCACCCCTCCACTTT. Translated, it gives CASRFGRGGNSPLHF.

The gene calls are TRBV4-1 and TRBJ2-1; 9 nucleotides line up with TRBD2. V trimming: 0 bases; J trimming: 2 bases; junction bases outside the gene matches: 14. The CDR3 totals 20 residues. Per germline, CDR1 MGHRA and CDR2 YSYEKL. CDR3 loop: CASSQDWRVVRGRAYNEQFF. CDR3 nucleotide sequence: TGCGCCAGCAGCCAAGATTGGAGGGTCGTCCGCGGGAGGGCCTACAATGAGCAGTTCTTC.

The V gene is TRBV20-1, the J gene TRBJ1-5, with D hard to call. The CDR3 sequence is 14 residues long. The V end was cut by 3 bases, the J end by 7 bases, with 16 bases between. Germline CDR1 and CDR2: DFQATT and SNEGSKA (reference sequence). The CDR3 loop is CSASAGSRGQPQHF. DNA for the CDR3: TGCAGTGCTAGTGCAGGCTCCAGAGGGCAGCCCCAGCATTTT.

This chain connects TRBV6-1 to TRBJ2-7; D not resolved. Germline V lookup: CDR1 MNHNS, CDR2 SASEGT. The CDR3 extends over 13 amino acids. Trimming removed 0 bases at V and 3 bases at J, with 6 bases between. CDR3 coding DNA: TGTGCCAGCAGTGAAGCACAGCACTACGAGCAGTACGTC. Its translation is CASSEAQHYEQYV.

J is TRBJ1-1 and V is TRBV5-1, with D maybe TRBD1 (5 bases). This CDR3 is 15 amino acids long. Trimming cost V 3 bases and J 0 bases, with 12 bases left between them. CDR1 and CDR2 (germline): SGHRS, YFSETQ. The CDR3 spells CASSSWTNMNTEAFF. Here the CDR3 DNA reads TGCGCCAGCAGCTCATGGACAAACATGAACACTGAAGCTTTCTTT.

The chain employs TRBV2 and TRBJ2-1; 9 bases line up with TRBD1. Germline V gives CDR1 SNHLY, CDR2 FYNNEI. The CDR3 has 13 residues. V lost 2 bases to trimming and J lost 10 bases; unmatched junction nucleotides: 3. The CDR3 coding sequence is TGTGCCAGCAGTGAAACAGGGGGCTGGGAGCAGTTCTTC. Amino acid sequence: CASSETGGWEQFF.